What follows describes a single T cell receptor beta chain. The CDR3 covers 13 residues. V lost 6 bases and J lost 7; bases outside the gene matches: 5. Germline CDR1 and CDR2: LGHDT and YNNKEL (reference sequence). The source of the sample is a study of blood T cell repertoires in COVID-19. Authors' data handling: Cell counts per sample came from amplifying reference gene primers. Assay: immunoSEQ multiplex PCR; the TCRdb copy retains only in-frame clones and omits some. The V and J calls and the clone size are those of that table, but D and trimming were determined from the DNA. The sample shows roughly 160,000 clones, roughly 86% of them seen only once.

The chain recombines TRBV3-1 (or the pseudogene TRBV3-2) with TRBJ2-5; 10 bases agree with TRBD1. Source material: peripheral blood. This receptor was identified in a man in his forties or fifties with active or convalescent COVID-19. The DNA for the CDR3 is TGTGCCAGCAGACCCGGGGACAGGGGGACCCAGTACTTC. Translation: CASRPGDRGTQYF.